This is a list of T cell receptor beta chains from one sample in a study of immune evolution from preneoplasia to lung adenocarcinoma. Generated by immunoSEQ multiplex PCR, the TCRdb table keeps only in-frame clones and is missing some. There are about 14,000 clones in the sample; roughly 80% occur only once, and 4% to 5% lies in the top ten. Sequencing was performed on FFPE minimally invasive lung adenocarcinoma tissue. All receptors come from an older person with lung adenocarcinoma. Each CDR3 is given with its conserved first and last residue. The D gene is left open where the match is weak. Clone sizes are given selectively: once, few, many, or a class where the clone is expanded.

j_call,clone_size,v_call,d_call,cdr3_aa,cdr3_nt
TRBJ2-1,.,TRBV28,TRBD1,CASNQDRAYNEQFF,TGTGCCAGCAATCAAGACAGGGCCTACAATGAGCAGTTCTTC
TRBJ2-1,.,TRBV6-4,TRBD2,CASSGLAGGNEQFF,TGTGCCAGCAGTGGACTAGCGGGGGGCAATGAGCAGTTCTTC
TRBJ2-7,.,TRBV2,.,CASSEETIVSAYEQYF,TGTGCCAGCAGTGAAGAGACTATCGTGAGCGCCTACGAGCAGTACTTC
TRBJ1-1,.,TRBV7-6,TRBD1,CASIPLQGARPEAFF,TGTGCCAGCATCCCACTTCAGGGGGCGCGTCCTGAAGCTTTCTTT
TRBJ1-1,.,TRBV28,.,CASSYRDWSTEAFF,TGTGCCAGCAGCTACAGGGATTGGAGCACTGAAGCTTTCTTT
TRBJ1-2,.,TRBV19,.,CASSRDRANYGYTF,TGTGCCAGTAGCCGGGACCGGGCTAACTATGGCTACACCTTC
TRBJ1-3,.,TRBV6-5,.,CASSYSQNSGNTIYF,TGTGCCAGCAGTTACTCCCAAAACTCTGGAAACACCATATATTTT
TRBJ2-5,.,TRBV4-1,.,CASSQRATIQDSETQYF,TGCGCCAGCAGCCAAAGGGCCACCATCCAGGATTCCGAGACCCAGTACTTC
TRBJ1-5,.,TRBV21-1,.,CASSEKGFHNSNQPQHF,TGTGCCAGCAGTGAGAAAGGCTTCCATAATAGCAATCAGCCCCAGCATTTT
TRBJ1-5,.,TRBV7-9,.,CASSHDPRGQPNQPQHF,TGTGCCAGCAGCCATGACCCCCGCGGGCAGCCCAATCAGCCCCAGCATTTT
TRBJ2-7,few,TRBV5-4,TRBD1,CASSLGRTGGYEQYF,TGTGCCAGCAGTTTGGGGCGGACAGGGGGCTACGAGCAGTACTTC